This record covers a single T cell receptor beta chain. This sample was included in a study of blood T cell repertoires in COVID-19. Study context: Sources were T cells, B-cell-depleted T cells, or PBMCs; the material itself was cDNA or gDNA.

The V gene's germline CDR1 is SGHRS and CDR2 YFSETQ. The CDR3 is 14 amino acids. V lost 4 bases and J 5 bases, leaving 15 bases between the germline ends. Clones were read by immunoSEQ multiplex PCR, and TCRdb kept only the in-frame ones, dropping some. Of tens of thousands of clones in the sample, roughly 87% were seen once. Sequencing used peripheral blood. This chain uses TRBV5-1 with TRBJ1-1; maybe TRBD1 (6 bases). This clonotype was sampled from a human donor in a cohort sampled during active COVID-19. The CDR3 nucleotides are TGCGCCAGCAGCGGACCTACAGGGAAGACTGAAGCTTTCTTT. Amino acids: CASSGPTGKTEAFF.